This T cell receptor (beta chain) is drawn from a study of T cells in Graves' hyperthyroidism and ophthalmopathy. Study-level background: Peripheral blood was obtained at initial diagnosis, preceding any treatment.

On this clonotype: What it recognizes is unknown.

Notes on the study in general: A model of 13 V-J features distinguished ophthalmopathy from stable hyperthyroidism.

The V gene's germline CDR1 is SNHLY and CDR2 FYNNEI. With 10 bases clipped from V and 3 bases from J, the junction kept 12 bases outside the gene matches. The CDR3 sequence is 15 residues long. RNA transcripts yielded amplified TCR beta CDR3 regions. During a first-round RT-PCR of the TCR CDR3, the HTBI primer set was used. TCRdb recomputed calls from the multiplex PCR reads with MiXCR, one row per CDR3 protein. The sample shows nearly 600,000 distinct CDR3 sequences, around 14% of them seen only once. Source material: blood. This chain connects TRBV2 to TRBJ1-1, with TRBD1 matching over 9 bases. The sequence was obtained from a woman in her thirties with Graves' hyperthyroidism that later progressed to Graves' ophthalmopathy. In DNA form, the CDR3 reads TGTGCCACACTTTTAGACCGGGACAGGGACACTGAAGCTTTCTTT. Its translation is CATLLDRDRDTEAFF.